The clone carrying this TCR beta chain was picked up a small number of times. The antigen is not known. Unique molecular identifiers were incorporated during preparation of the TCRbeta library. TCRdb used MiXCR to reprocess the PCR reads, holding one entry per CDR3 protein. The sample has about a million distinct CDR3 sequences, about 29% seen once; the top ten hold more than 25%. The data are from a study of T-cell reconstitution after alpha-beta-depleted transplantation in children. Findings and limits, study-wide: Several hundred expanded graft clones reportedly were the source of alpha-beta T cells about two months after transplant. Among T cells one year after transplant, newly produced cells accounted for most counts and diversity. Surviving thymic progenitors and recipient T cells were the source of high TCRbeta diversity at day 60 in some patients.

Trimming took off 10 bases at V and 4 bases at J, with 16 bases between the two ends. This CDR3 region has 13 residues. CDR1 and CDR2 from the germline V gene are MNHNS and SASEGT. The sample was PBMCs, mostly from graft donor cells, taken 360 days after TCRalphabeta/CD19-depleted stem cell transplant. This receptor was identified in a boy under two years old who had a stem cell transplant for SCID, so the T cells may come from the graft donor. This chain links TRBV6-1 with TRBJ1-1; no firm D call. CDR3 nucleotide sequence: TGTGCCACCGCAAATCACGGGTCCACTGAAGCTTTCTTT. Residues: CATANHGSTEAFF.